The source of this T cell receptor (beta chain) is a study of cytomegalovirus exposure and HLA in healthy donors. On this clone itself: Its antigen is still unknown. An end of the junction differs from the germline gene, which may be a read error.

PCR was performed using 60 Vbeta and 13 Jbeta primers. Produced via immunoSEQ multiplex PCR; TCRdb's table is partial and in-frame only. The repertoire has 120,000 to 150,000 clones, about four fifths of them found once; the top ten carry approximately 2%. Findings and caveats of the study: In an earlier analysis, most TCR beta V segments were productive about 87% or about 30% of the time.

The CDR3 covers 16 residues. From germline, CDR1 is LGHNT and CDR2 FRNRAP. The V gene is TRBV12-5, the J gene TRBJ1-2, with 7 bases fitting TRBD1. The sequenced sample was PBMCs. This clonotype was obtained from a man younger than 45 in good health and CMV-seronegative. The CDR3 DNA sequence: TGTGCTAGTGGTCCCCCAGGACAGGCGGACCTACATGGCTACCCCTTC. This encodes CASGPPGQADLHGYPF. Supplemented by reference TRBV12-5 and TRBJ1-2, the full variable domain reads DARVTQTPRHKVTEMGQEVTMRCQPILGHNTVFWYRQTMMQGLELLAYFRNRAPLDDSGMPKDRFSAEMPDATLATLKIQPSEPRDSAVYFCASGPPGQADLHGYPFGSGTRLTVV.